The 32 T cell receptor beta chains below come from one sample, sequenced in a study of CD8 T cells in Susac syndrome. Random hexamers were used to reverse transcribe the RNA input (roughly 0.5 to 1 ug). TCRdb re-derived calls from the immunoSEQ multiplex PCR reads in MiXCR, one entry per CDR3 protein. The data hold 150,000 to 200,000 distinct CDR3 sequences, with about 93% observed a single time. Sequencing was performed on CD4+ T cells from PBMCs. Receptors were obtained from a human donor with multiple sclerosis.

This clonotype occurred once. The rearrangement links TRBV28 to TRBJ2-7, with TRBD2 matching 13 bases. V was clipped by 4 bases and J by 3 bases; unmatched bases: 6. Germline CDR1 and CDR2: MDHEN and SYDVKM. The CDR3 sequence is 16 residues long. The CDR3 protein is CASSSSGTSGDYEQYF. The CDR3 DNA reads TGTGCCAGCAGTTCATCCGGGACTAGCGGGGACTACGAGCAGTACTTC.

The chain employs TRBV24-1 and TRBJ2-5, with TRBD2 as a possible D gene (6 bases). There are 13 residues in the CDR3. CDR1 and CDR2 (germline): KGHDR, SFDVKD. The V and J ends lost 9 bases and 0 bases respectively, with 10 bases between them. The CDR3 here is CATRGAYQETQYF. In nucleotides, the CDR3 is TGTGCCACCCGCGGGGCGTACCAAGAGACCCAGTACTTC.

The chain couples TRBV2 to TRBJ2-5; TRBD1 agrees at 9 bases. After removal of 6 bases from V and 4 bases from J, the junction contained 6 bases not matched to a gene. Germline values: CDR1 SNHLY, CDR2 FYNNEI. The CDR3 extends over 14 amino acids. CDR3 in amino acids: CASSSDRGPETQYF. DNA for the CDR3: TGTGCCAGCAGCTCGGACAGGGGCCCAGAGACCCAGTACTTC.

CDR3 protein: CASSIGLPSTDTQYF. The CDR3 DNA is TGTGCCAGTAGTATAGGTCTCCCTAGCACAGATACGCAGTATTTT. The chain combines TRBV19 with TRBJ2-3; no firm D call. This CDR3 comprises 15 residues. Per the germline V gene, CDR1 is LNHDA and CDR2 is SQIVND (reference sequence). V lost 1 base, J lost 0 bases, and 8 bases lay in between.

The genes are TRBV21-1 and TRBJ2-1; the DNA was not compared with TRBD2, the D call given in the table. TRBV21-1 counts as a pseudogene. CDR3 size: 14 residues. The CDR3 sequence is CASSKGAESVEQFF. The CDR3 DNA sequence: TGTGCCAGCAGCAAAGGAGCGGAAAGCGTTGAGCAGTTCTTC.

This chain joins TRBV7-2 and TRBJ1-2; TRBD1 might be the D (6 bases). V was trimmed by 5 bases and J by 8 bases, leaving 15 bases between them. CDR1 SGHTA and CDR2 FQGNSA come from the germline V gene. The CDR3 runs to 13 residues. Written as DNA, the CDR3 is TGTGCCAGCAGCCAGTGGACAGACTTGGGCTACACCTTC. This codes for CASSQWTDLGYTF.

Details on this clonotype: The junction does not match germline at one end; this may be a read error. V gene TRBV29-1 combines with J gene TRBJ2-2, with a tentative D call TRBD1 (5 bases). Germline V gives CDR1 SQVTM, CDR2 ANQGSEA. The CDR3 extends over 14 amino acids. The CDR3: CGVAPRADTGELFF. In nucleotides, the CDR3 is TGCGGCGTCGCCCCCAGGGCGGACACCGGGGAGCTGTTTTTT.

This clonotype has only a few counts. V is TRBV3-1 and J is TRBJ2-2; TRBD1 aligns across 9 bases. Per the germline V gene, CDR1 is LGHDT and CDR2 is YNNKEL (reference sequence). This CDR3 has 15 residues. The V segment lost 5 bases and the J segment 5 bases; nucleotides outside the gene matches: 6. The CDR3 loop reads CASSLPGQGTGELFF. Here the CDR3 DNA reads TGTGCCAGCAGCTTGCCGGGACAGGGTACCGGGGAGCTGTTTTTT.

The genes are TRBV19 and TRBJ1-3, with D possibly TRBD1 on 6 matching bases. Germline V CDR1 and CDR2: LNHDA, SQIVND (reference sequence). The CDR3 runs 15 residues. Between the trimmed V and J ends, which lost 6 bases and 4 bases, there was a span of 16 bases. The CDR3 coding sequence is TGTGCCAGTAGACCTGCCGGACAGCCAGGAAACACCATATATTTT. It yields the protein CASRPAGQPGNTIYF.

This clonotype has only one observation. The genes are TRBV3-1 and TRBJ2-6; TRBD1 aligns across 7 bases. The CDR3 covers 18 residues. The ends lost 4 bases at V and 0 bases at J; junction bases unmatched: 9. Per the germline V gene, CDR1 is LGHDT and CDR2 is YNNKEL (reference sequence). The CDR3, as DNA: TGTGCCAGCAGCCTATGGACAGGAGTCAGCTCTGGGGCCAACGTCCTGACTTTC. It translates to CASSLWTGVSSGANVLTF.

The chain carries TRBV30 and TRBJ1-2; D unresolved. The CDR3 is made up of 10 amino acids. The germline CDR1 and CDR2 sequences are GTSNPN and SVGIG (reference sequence). V was shortened by 7 bases and J by 8 bases, with 11 bases between the two germline ends. The CDR3 coding sequence is TGTGCCTCTTACCGAAGGGGCTACACCTTC. Translation: CASYRRGYTF.

The rearrangement joins TRBV3-1 to TRBJ2-7; D is uncertain. Trimming took 4 bases from V and 1 from J, leaving 11 bases between them. The CDR3 has 14 amino acids. Germline V gene data show CDR1 as LGHDT and CDR2 as YNNKEL (reference sequence). The CDR3 DNA reads as TGTGCCAGCAGCCCGGACGCAAGTTCCTACGAGCAGTACTTC. As protein: CASSPDASSYEQYF.

The V and J genes are TRBV20-1 and TRBJ2-7; perhaps TRBD2 as D (6 bases). Trimming stripped 5 bases from V and 1 base from J, with 21 bases between. Germline V gene data show CDR1 as DFQATT and CDR2 as SNEGSKA (reference sequence). The CDR3 length is 16 residues. The DNA for the CDR3 is TGCAGTGCTCCCCGAGCGGGCGGGATCCGATCCTACGAGCAGTACTTC. Its translation: CSAPRAGGIRSYEQYF.

This clonotype was seen a handful of times. The chain is built from TRBV18 and TRBJ2-7, with TRBD2 matching 12 bases. After removal of 6 bases from V and 2 bases from J, the junction contained 5 bases not matched to a gene. The V gene's germline CDR1 is KGHSH and CDR2 LQKENI. CDR3 length equals 15 residues. Written as DNA, the CDR3 is TGTGCCAGCTCCCTTGGACTAGCGGGGACCTACGAGCAGTACTTC. Translation: CASSLGLAGTYEQYF.

The gene calls are TRBV9 and TRBJ2-7, with no clear D. Germline V gives CDR1 SGDLS, CDR2 YYNGEE. Trimming removed 4 bases at V and 3 bases at J, with 14 bases between. This CDR3 spans 14 amino acids. CDR3 nucleotides: TGTGCCAGCAGCCCAGACGCCTACGACTACGAGCAGTACTTC. Encoded protein: CASSPDAYDYEQYF.

The chain joins TRBV20-1 to TRBJ1-1, with a weak D call TRBD1 (5 bases). The V end was cut by 1 base, the J end by 5 bases, with 14 bases between. The CDR3 sequence is 14 residues long. Germline CDR1 and CDR2: DFQATT and SNEGSKA (reference sequence). The DNA for the CDR3 is TGCAGTGCTAGAGTTGGGGGGGGAGGGACTGAAGCTTTCTTT. Translation: CSARVGGGGTEAFF.

This clonotype was recorded once. The chain joins TRBV15 to TRBJ1-5; 7 bases agree with TRBD1. V lost 3 bases and J lost 9; bases outside the gene matches: 8. CDR3 size: 14 residues. CDR1 and CDR2 (germline): LNHNV, YYDKDF (reference sequence). This CDR3 is CATSRPGQHRPQHF. DNA for the CDR3: TGTGCCACCAGCAGGCCGGGACAGCATCGGCCCCAGCATTTT.

The J gene is TRBJ2-1, the V gene TRBV20-1, with unresolved D. CDR3 length: 10 residues. The V and J ends lost 6 bases and 5 bases respectively, with 5 bases between them. Germline CDR1 and CDR2: DFQATT and SNEGSKA (reference sequence). The CDR3 sequence is CSAENNEQFF. The CDR3 nucleotides are TGCAGTGCGGAGAACAATGAGCAGTTCTTC.

The chain recombines TRBV7-6 with TRBJ1-2, with TRBD1 identical over 10 bases. V lost 4 bases, J lost 6 bases, and 5 bases stayed unmatched. This CDR3 is built from 14 residues. Germline CDR1 is SGHVS and CDR2 is FNYEAQ. Written as DNA, the CDR3 is TGTGCCAGCAGCTCAGACAGGGGGCGGGATGGCTACACCTTC. Protein: CASSSDRGRDGYTF.

The chain uses TRBV4-1 and TRBJ1-5; D not resolved. The V gene lost 3 bases and the J gene lost 0 bases, with 9 bases spanning the gap. Germline assignment: CDR1 MGHRA and CDR2 YSYEKL. This CDR3 is built from 15 residues. Here the CDR3 reads CASSQATISNQPQHF. The DNA for the CDR3 is TGCGCCAGCAGCCAGGCCACTATTAGCAATCAGCCCCAGCATTTT.

This clonotype came up once. The chain carries TRBV29-1 and TRBJ1-2, with a weak D call TRBD1 (5 bases). This CDR3 is 12 amino acids long. Germline values: CDR1 SQVTM, CDR2 ANQGSEA. The V end lost 7 bases, the J end lost 3 bases, and 12 bases lay between the germline ends. CDR3 nucleotides: TGCAGCGCCCATCGCAGGGACTATGGCTACACCTTC. Its translation: CSAHRRDYGYTF.

This clonotype was recorded once. The chain is built from TRBV2 and TRBJ2-3; 10 positions agree with TRBD2. This CDR3 has 16 residues. The germline gives CDR1 SNHLY, CDR2 FYNNEI. With V trimmed by 3 bases and J by 5 bases, 8 bases remained unmatched. Written as DNA, the CDR3 is TGTGCCAGCAGTGAGTTGGGACTAGCGAACGGAGATACGCAGTATTTT. This sequence encodes CASSELGLANGDTQYF.

The J gene is TRBJ2-2, the V gene TRBV9, with no clear D. Trimming took 0 bases from V and 3 from J, leaving 6 bases between them. Germline CDR1 and CDR2: SGDLS and YYNGEE. The CDR3 covers 14 residues. CDR3 loop: CASSVETYTGELFF. CDR3 nucleotide sequence: TGTGCCAGCAGCGTAGAAACCTACACCGGGGAGCTGTTTTTT.

This chain joins TRBV5-6 and TRBJ2-7, with D possibly being TRBD1 (6 bases). Germline V gene data show CDR1 as SGHDT and CDR2 as YYEEEE. The CDR3 covers 15 residues. V was cut by 0 bases and J by 9 bases, with 19 bases left in between. DNA for the CDR3: TGTGCCAGCAGCTTGGGAAGGGGGAGCACCCTCGGGCAGTACTTC. Its protein is CASSLGRGSTLGQYF.

The J gene is TRBJ1-5, the V gene TRBV20-1, with a tentative D call TRBD1 (6 bases). Germline V gives CDR1 DFQATT, CDR2 SNEGSKA (reference sequence). This CDR3 is 13 amino acids long. Trimming removed 5 bases from V and 6 bases from J, with 14 bases in between. DNA for the CDR3: TGCAGTGCTGTTAACAGGGAAGTTCAGCCCCAGCATTTT. Amino acids: CSAVNREVQPQHF.

The chain combines TRBV5-1 with TRBJ1-6; weak D call: TRBD1 (5 bases). Germline CDR1 SGHRS, CDR2 YFSETQ. V was trimmed by 0 bases and J by 8 bases, leaving 9 bases between them. This CDR3 spans 14 amino acids. The CDR3 coding sequence is TGCGCCAGCAGCTTGGGGGACGGATATTCACCCCTCCACTTT. Amino acids: CASSLGDGYSPLHF.

The rearrangement uses TRBV4-2 and TRBJ2-2; 9 bases map to TRBD2. The CDR3 has 16 amino acids. The V gene's germline CDR1 is LGHNA and CDR2 YNFKEQ. V dropped 6 bases and J dropped 0; count of bases not matched to a gene: 5. The CDR3 DNA reads as TGTGCCAGCAGAATCTCTAGCGGGGCGAACACCGGGGAGCTGTTTTTT. It codes for CASRISSGANTGELFF.

This chain connects TRBV7-3 to TRBJ2-7, with 8 bases that match TRBD1. After removal of 5 bases from V and 2 bases from J, the junction contained 5 bases not matched to a gene. This CDR3 has 14 amino acids. In germline, CDR1 is SGHTA, CDR2 FQGTGA. CDR3: CASSPGQAPYEQYF. The CDR3 nucleotides are TGTGCCAGCAGCCCGGGACAGGCCCCCTACGAGCAGTACTTC. The full variable domain, its missing parts supplied by reference TRBV7-3 and TRBJ2-7, is GAGVSQTPSNKVTEKGKYVELRCDPISGHTALYWYRQSLGQGPEFLIYFQGTGAADDSGLPNDRFFAVRPEGSVSTLKIQRTERGDSAVYLCASSPGQAPYEQYFGPGTRLTVT.

This rearrangement joins TRBV5-6 to TRBJ2-1; 15 bases align to TRBD2. Trimming removed 7 bases from V and 7 bases from J; junction bases left unmatched: 0. The CDR3 length is 13 residues. Germline CDR1 reads SGHDT; CDR2 reads YYEEEE. The CDR3 loop reads CASGLAGGNEQFF. Here the CDR3 DNA reads TGTGCCAGCGGACTAGCGGGAGGGAATGAGCAGTTCTTC.

The chain combines TRBV5-4 with TRBJ1-1; D unclear. Germline V gene data show CDR1 as SGHNT and CDR2 as YYREEE (reference sequence). V was clipped by 4 bases and J by 4 bases, with 17 bases between them. The CDR3 runs to 15 residues. CDR3 DNA: TGTGCCAGCAGCCGAGAAAAGGTGGGGAGCACTGAAGCTTTCTTT. Protein sequence: CASSREKVGSTEAFF. Supplemented by reference TRBV5-4 and TRBJ1-1, the full variable domain reads ETGVTQSPTHLIKTRGQQVTLRCSSQSGHNTVSWYQQALGQGPQFIFQYYREEENGRGNFPPRFSGLQFPNYSSELNVNALELDDSALYLCASSREKVGSTEAFFGQGTRLTVV.

The CDR3 loop reads CASSLTGGLEDTEAFF. The CDR3 bases are TGTGCCAGCAGCTTAACAGGGGGGCTGGAGGACACTGAAGCTTTCTTT. The chain combines TRBV7-9 with TRBJ1-1, with TRBD1 matching over 8 bases. After removal of 2 bases from V and 3 bases from J, the junction contained 8 bases not matched to a gene. The germline CDR1 and CDR2 sequences are SEHNR and FQNEAQ (reference sequence). This CDR3 has 16 residues.

CDR3 sequence reads: CSARISSGDRAFMNTEAFF. Here the CDR3 DNA reads TGCAGTGCTAGAATTTCTTCAGGGGACAGGGCGTTTATGAACACTGAAGCTTTCTTT. The rearrangement links TRBV20-1 to TRBJ1-1; 9 bases align to TRBD1. CDR3 length: 19 amino acids. The V gene end was trimmed by 2 bases and the J gene end by 0 bases; junction bases not matched to a gene: 16. Germline CDR1 DFQATT, CDR2 SNEGSKA (reference sequence).